These 26 T cell receptor beta chains were sequenced from one sample in a study of cytomegalovirus exposure and HLA in healthy donors. Clones were sequenced by immunoSEQ multiplex PCR, and TCRdb holds only the in-frame ones, with some missing. The sample yields approximately 150,000 clones, 86% seen once. Sequenced: PBMCs. The receptors come from a young man in good health and CMV-seropositive.

The V gene is TRBV5-1, the J gene TRBJ1-1; maybe TRBD1 (6 bases). Germline assignment: CDR1 SGHRS and CDR2 YFSETQ. The CDR3 is made up of 16 amino acids. The V end was cut by 2 bases, the J end by 3 bases, with 17 bases between. The CDR3 reads CASSFRPMGADTEAFF. As DNA, the CDR3 is TGCGCCAGCAGCTTTAGACCCATGGGGGCGGACACTGAAGCTTTCTTT.

The chain uses TRBV7-3 and TRBJ2-1; 7 bases fit TRBD1. Germline values: CDR1 SGHTA, CDR2 FQGTGA. J lost 3 bases, V lost 4 bases, and 0 bases had no gene match. The CDR3 runs to 13 residues. In DNA, the CDR3 is TGTGCCAGCAGCTGGGACAGCTACAATGAGCAGTTCTTC. Translated: CASSWDSYNEQFF.

The V call is TRBV5-1, the J call TRBJ2-4, with a possible D match to TRBD2 (5 bases). V dropped 2 bases and J dropped 0 bases, with 9 bases sitting between them. The CDR3 length is 15 residues. From germline, CDR1 is SGHRS and CDR2 YFSETQ. The CDR3: CASSLGSLAKNIQYF. CDR3 nucleotides: TGCGCCAGCAGCTTAGGGAGTTTAGCCAAAAACATTCAGTACTTC.

This rearrangement joins TRBV7-9 to TRBJ2-7; 7 bases are a match to TRBD1. Trimming cost V 3 bases and J 2 bases; bases outside gene matches: 4. Germline loops: CDR1 SEHNR, CDR2 FQNEAQ (reference sequence). This CDR3 has 14 amino acids. CDR3 DNA sequence: TGTGCCAGCAGCTTTCCGGGACAGACCTACGAGCAGTACTTC. Translation gives CASSFPGQTYEQYF.

This rearrangement joins TRBV5-4 to TRBJ2-2, with 7 bases aligning to TRBD2. The junction had 7 bases not matched to a gene; V was cut back by 2 bases and J by 6 bases. CDR1 is SGHNT and CDR2 is YYREEE in the germline V gene (reference sequence). The CDR3 runs 15 residues. Here the CDR3 DNA reads TGTGCCAGCAGCTTCGGGCGGGAGTTAGCCGGGGAGCTGTTTTTT. The encoded protein is CASSFGRELAGELFF.

The chain couples TRBV5-6 to TRBJ1-2; 7 nucleotides agree with TRBD1. V was pared by 4 bases and J by 8 bases, with 8 bases of the junction left unmatched. CDR3 size: 13 residues. Germline values: CDR1 SGHDT, CDR2 YYEEEE. CDR3 DNA sequence: TGTGCCAGCAGCATAGGGACAGTCGACGGCTACACCTTC. Protein sequence: CASSIGTVDGYTF.

This sequence joins TRBV25-1 and TRBJ2-3, with D possibly matching TRBD1 (5 bases). CDR1 is MGHDK, CDR2 SYGVNS, per germline. V lost 6 bases, J lost 3 bases, and 10 bases lay in between. CDR3 size: 13 residues. CDR3 nucleotides: TGTGCCAGCAGACGGGCAGGGACAGATACGCAGTATTTT. Its translation: CASRRAGTDTQYF.

Only a few counts were recorded for this clone. V and J are TRBV27 and TRBJ2-1; 16 bases align to TRBD2. The V gene's germline CDR1 is MNHEY and CDR2 SMNVEV (reference sequence). Losses at the gene ends were 6 bases for V and 7 bases for J; bases not matched to a gene: 9. The CDR3 is made up of 17 amino acids. CDR3 in DNA: TGTGCCAGCAGGGGGACTAGCGGGAGGGCGCCTGATAATGAGCAGTTCTTC. Its protein is CASRGTSGRAPDNEQFF.

The genes are TRBV2 and TRBJ2-3, with D hard to call. Germline V gene lookup returns CDR1 SNHLY and CDR2 FYNNEI. Trimming shortened V by 7 bases and J by 2 bases, and 4 bases separated the two germline ends. This CDR3 has 11 residues. The CDR3 protein is CASTYTDTQYF. CDR3 sequence (DNA): TGTGCCAGCACTTACACAGATACGCAGTATTTT.

The chain carries TRBV9 and TRBJ2-6; no firm D call. With 2 bases removed from V and 1 base from J, the gap between germline ends came to 7 bases. This CDR3 contains 15 residues. CDR1 and CDR2 (germline): SGDLS, YYNGEE. CDR3: CASSVSGSGANVLTF. The CDR3 coding sequence is TGTGCCAGCAGCGTTTCAGGTTCTGGGGCCAACGTCCTGACTTTC. Looking up the rest from reference TRBV9 and TRBJ2-6 gives the full variable domain: DSGVTQTPKHLITATGQRVTLRCSPRSGDLSVYWYQQSLDQGLQFLIQYYNGEERAKGNILERFSAQQFPDLHSELNLSSLELGDSALYFCASSVSGSGANVLTFGAGSRLTVL.

The chain is built from TRBV7-9 and TRBJ1-1; D not resolved. With 4 bases removed from V and 4 bases from J, the gap between germline ends came to 16 bases. The CDR3 extends over 15 amino acids. Looked up from germline, CDR1 is SEHNR and CDR2 is FQNEAQ (reference sequence). The CDR3 bases are TGTGCCAGCAGCTCCGGAGCGAAACGAGGCACTGAAGCTTTCTTT. Its protein product is CASSSGAKRGTEAFF.

This clone was seen once. The rearrangement links TRBV9 to TRBJ2-7; 7 bases match TRBD2. V was pared by 4 bases and J by 9 bases, with 13 bases of the junction left unmatched. The germline gives CDR1 SGDLS, CDR2 YYNGEE. The CDR3 has 14 amino acids. The CDR3: CASSPGQRGLVQYF. The CDR3 DNA follows: TGTGCCAGCAGCCCCGGCCAGCGGGGTTTGGTGCAGTACTTC. Using reference TRBV9 and TRBJ2-7 for the parts outside the CDR3, the full variable domain is DSGVTQTPKHLITATGQRVTLRCSPRSGDLSVYWYQQSLDQGLQFLIQYYNGEERAKGNILERFSAQQFPDLHSELNLSSLELGDSALYFCASSPGQRGLVQYFGPGTRLTVT.

The chain employs TRBV7-2 and TRBJ1-2, with D unresolved. The V end was cut by 1 base, the J end by 0 bases, with 9 bases between. The CDR3 sequence is 15 residues long. From germline, CDR1 is SGHTA and CDR2 FQGNSA. The CDR3 sequence: CASSLVAEANYGYTF. Written as DNA, the CDR3 is TGTGCCAGCAGCTTAGTGGCAGAAGCTAACTATGGCTACACCTTC.

The chain combines TRBV9 with TRBJ2-2, with TRBD2 identical over 10 bases. Germline CDR1 SGDLS, CDR2 YYNGEE. Trimming removed 1 base from V and 3 bases from J; junction bases left unmatched: 3. This CDR3 is 16 amino acids long. The DNA for the CDR3 is TGTGCCAGCAGCGTAAACAGCGGGGGGGACACCGGGGAGCTGTTTTTT. This translates into CASSVNSGGDTGELFF.

V and J are TRBV28 and TRBJ2-5, with D maybe TRBD1 (6 bases). CDR3 length: 19 residues. V lost 2 bases and J 6 bases, leaving 28 bases between the germline ends. Germline CDR1 and CDR2: MDHEN and SYDVKM. CDR3 in amino acids: CASSLAPYKTGMGQQTQYF. The CDR3 nucleotides read TGTGCCAGCAGTTTAGCCCCCTACAAAACAGGGATGGGTCAACAGACCCAGTACTTC.

The chain has TRBV29-1 and TRBJ2-7; the D gene is possibly TRBD1 (5 bases). This CDR3 contains 10 residues. Germline V gene lookup returns CDR1 SQVTM and CDR2 ANQGSEA. V was cut by 6 bases and J by 10 bases, with 13 bases left in between. This CDR3 is CSVETELQYF. As DNA, the CDR3 is TGCAGCGTCGAGACAGAGCTCCAGTACTTC.

Note on this clone: At one boundary the junction diverges from the germline segment, which might be a read error. V is TRBV7-7 and J is TRBJ2-7; maybe TRBD2 (7 bases). CDR3 size: 14 residues. Germline-derived CDR1 and CDR2 are SSHAT and FNYEAQ (reference sequence). The CDR3 sequence is CASSAGASSYEQYF. In DNA form, the CDR3 reads TGTGCTAGCAGTGCGGGGGCATCTTCCTACGAGCAGTACTTC.

The chain is built from TRBV4-3 and TRBJ1-5; D is undetermined. Germline V lookup: CDR1 LGHNA, CDR2 YSLEER. V lost 0 bases and J 1 base, leaving 10 bases between the germline ends. The CDR3 runs to 16 residues. The CDR3 region has the DNA TGCGCCAGCAGCCAAGATCTAGGAGGGAGCAATCAGCCCCAGCATTTT. This translates into CASSQDLGGSNQPQHF.

The chain uses TRBV5-6 and TRBJ1-4; D gene ambiguous. V was clipped by 0 bases and J by 8 bases, with 8 bases between them. CDR1 is SGHDT and CDR2 is YYEEEE in the germline V gene. The length of the CDR3 is 13 residues. The chain's CDR3 is CASSLGWEEKLFF. DNA of the CDR3: TGTGCCAGCAGCTTGGGATGGGAGGAAAAACTGTTTTTT.

This chain joins TRBV6-1 and TRBJ2-3; 9 nucleotides line up with TRBD1. V dropped 4 bases and J dropped 4; count of bases not matched to a gene: 9. This CDR3 region has 16 residues. Looked up from germline, CDR1 is MNHNS and CDR2 is SASEGT. The CDR3 DNA sequence: TGTGCCAGCAGTGCACAACCGGGACAGGGATCAGATACGCAGTATTTT. Encoded protein: CASSAQPGQGSDTQYF.

The chain carries TRBV4-2 and TRBJ2-1, with TRBD2 matching 7 bases. The germline gives CDR1 LGHNA, CDR2 YNFKEQ. The CDR3 sequence is 18 residues long. The junction had 16 bases not matched to a gene; V was cut back by 0 bases and J by 8 bases. The CDR3, as DNA: TGTGCCAGCAGCCAAGAGGGTACTAGCGCGGGACCTGGGGATGAGCAGTTCTTC. Protein sequence: CASSQEGTSAGPGDEQFF.

The sample holds many counts of this clone. The chain joins TRBV6-4 to TRBJ2-1, with TRBD2 matching over 7 bases. After removal of 3 bases from V and 4 bases from J, the junction contained 0 bases not matched to a gene. The CDR3 spans 13 residues. CDR1 and CDR2 from the germline V gene are MRHNA and SNTAGT. The CDR3 bases are TGTGCCAGCAGTGAGCGGGAGTACAATGAGCAGTTCTTC. Protein: CASSEREYNEQFF.

In DNA form, the CDR3 reads TGTGCCAGCAGTCTAACCGGGACTAGCTACTACGAGCAGTACTTC. Translating it yields CASSLTGTSYYEQYF. This sequence joins TRBV28 and TRBJ2-7, with 9 bases identical to TRBD2. V shed 5 bases, J shed 3 bases, and the junction held 8 bases outside the gene matches. The CDR3 covers 15 residues. Germline loops: CDR1 MDHEN, CDR2 SYDVKM.

V and J are TRBV19 and TRBJ1-1, with D perhaps TRBD1 (5 bases). This CDR3 region has 13 residues. V lost 7 bases and J 0 bases, leaving 9 bases between the germline ends. CDR1 is LNHDA, CDR2 SQIVND, per germline (reference sequence). CDR3 DNA: TGTGCCAGTACCTTGACAGTGAACACTGAAGCTTTCTTT. Translating it yields CASTLTVNTEAFF.

This chain joins TRBV6-5 and TRBJ2-7; D remains unclear. Germline CDR1 MNHEY, CDR2 SVGAGI. CDR3 size: 14 residues. V was cut by 7 bases and J by 0 bases, with 13 bases left in between. This CDR3 is CASTPGSSSYEQYF. The CDR3 coding sequence is TGTGCCAGCACCCCTGGCTCAAGCTCCTACGAGCAGTACTTC.

The chain joins TRBV6-4 to TRBJ2-1; perhaps TRBD1 as D (6 bases). From germline, CDR1 is MRHNA and CDR2 SNTAGT. The CDR3 has 14 residues. V dropped 2 bases and J dropped 6 bases, with 11 bases sitting between them. The CDR3 sequence is CASSDGIGGNEQFF. Here the CDR3 DNA reads TGTGCCAGCAGTGACGGCATAGGGGGCAATGAGCAGTTCTTC.